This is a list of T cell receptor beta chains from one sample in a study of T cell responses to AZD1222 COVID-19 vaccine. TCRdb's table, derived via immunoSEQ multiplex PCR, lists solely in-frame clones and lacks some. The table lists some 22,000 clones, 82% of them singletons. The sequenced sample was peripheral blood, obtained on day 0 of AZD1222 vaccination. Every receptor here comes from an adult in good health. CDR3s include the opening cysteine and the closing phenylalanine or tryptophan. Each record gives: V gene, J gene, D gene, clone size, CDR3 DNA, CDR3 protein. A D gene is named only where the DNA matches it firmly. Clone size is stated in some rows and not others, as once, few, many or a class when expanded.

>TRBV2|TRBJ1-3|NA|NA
TGTGCCAGCAGTGAAGGCTTTGGAAACACCATATATTTT
CASSEGFGNTIYF
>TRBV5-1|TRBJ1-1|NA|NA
TGCGCCAGCAGCGTGCAGGGGAGTGAAACTGAAGCTTTCTTT
CASSVQGSETEAFF
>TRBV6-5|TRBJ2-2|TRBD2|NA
TGTGCCAGCCGGGAGGGCACCGGGGAGCTGTTTTTT
CASREGTGELFF
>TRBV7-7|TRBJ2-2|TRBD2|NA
TGTGCTAGCAGCTTAACTAGCGGGATATACACCGGGGAGCTGTTTTTT
CASSLTSGIYTGELFF
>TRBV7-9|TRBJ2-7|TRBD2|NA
TGTGCCAGCAGCCTACTGGGCGGGAGGGCCCCCTACGAGCAGTACTTC
CASSLLGGRAPYEQYF
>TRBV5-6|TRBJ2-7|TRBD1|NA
TGTGCCAGCAGCTTGGTGACAGGGGGCGAGCAGTACTTC
CASSLVTGGEQYF
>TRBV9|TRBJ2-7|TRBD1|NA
TGTGCCAGCAGCGTTAAAGGACAGGACACGAACGAGCAGTACTTC
CASSVKGQDTNEQYF
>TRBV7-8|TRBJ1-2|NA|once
TGTGCCAGCAGCACTAGTTCAAACAGGGCCTATGGCTACACCTTC
CASSTSSNRAYGYTF
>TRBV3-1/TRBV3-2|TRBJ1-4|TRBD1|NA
TGTGCCAGCAGCCAAGGGTTCGCGGCAGGGGGCGAAAAACTGTTTTTT
CASSQGFAAGGEKLFF
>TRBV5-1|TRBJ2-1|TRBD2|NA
TGCGCCAGCAGGTCGAGCGGGAGGTTCGGGAATGAGCAGTTCTTC
CASRSSGRFGNEQFF
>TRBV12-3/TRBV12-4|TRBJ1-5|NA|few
TGTGCCAGCAATCCCCCGAATCAGCCCCAGCATTTT
CASNPPNQPQHF
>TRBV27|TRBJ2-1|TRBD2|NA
TGTGCCAGCAGTCCCCACCGGACTAGCGGGAGGGCAAATGAGCAGTTCTTC
CASSPHRTSGRANEQFF
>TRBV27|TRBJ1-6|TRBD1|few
TGTGCCAGCCGAAGGGGGACAGGGGGGGGTAATTCACCCCTCCACTTT
CASRRGTGGGNSPLHF
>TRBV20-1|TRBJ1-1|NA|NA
TGCAGTGCTAGTAAAGGAAAGAGCACTGAAGCTTTCTTT
CSASKGKSTEAFF
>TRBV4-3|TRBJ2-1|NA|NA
TGCGCCAGCAGCACTTTAGGCCGGGGACCTGAGCAGTTCTTC
CASSTLGRGPEQFF
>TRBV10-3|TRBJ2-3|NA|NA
TGTGCCATCAGTGCGGGGAGCCATTCCGCAGATACGCAGTATTTT
CAISAGSHSADTQYF